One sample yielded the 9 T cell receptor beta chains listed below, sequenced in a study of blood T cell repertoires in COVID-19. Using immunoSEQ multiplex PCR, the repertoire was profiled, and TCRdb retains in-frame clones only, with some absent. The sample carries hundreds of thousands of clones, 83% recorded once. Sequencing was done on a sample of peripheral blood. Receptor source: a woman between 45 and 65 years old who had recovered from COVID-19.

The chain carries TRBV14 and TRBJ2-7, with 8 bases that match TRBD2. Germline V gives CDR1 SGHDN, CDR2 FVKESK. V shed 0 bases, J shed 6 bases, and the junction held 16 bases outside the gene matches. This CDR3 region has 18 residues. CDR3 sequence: CASSQDRASGSLLGEQYF. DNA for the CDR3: TGTGCCAGCAGCCAAGATCGTGCTAGCGGGTCTTTACTAGGCGAGCAGTACTTC.

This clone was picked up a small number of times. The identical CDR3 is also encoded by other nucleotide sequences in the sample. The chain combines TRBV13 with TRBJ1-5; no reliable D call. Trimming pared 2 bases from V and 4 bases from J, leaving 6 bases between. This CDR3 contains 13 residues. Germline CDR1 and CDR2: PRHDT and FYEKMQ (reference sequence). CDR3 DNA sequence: TGTGCCAGCAGCTTAAGCAGGAATCAGCCCCAGCATTTT. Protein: CASSLSRNQPQHF.

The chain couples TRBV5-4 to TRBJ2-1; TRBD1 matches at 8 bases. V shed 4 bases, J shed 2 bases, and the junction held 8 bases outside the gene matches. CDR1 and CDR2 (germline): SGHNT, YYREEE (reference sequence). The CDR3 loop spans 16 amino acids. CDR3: CASSPRGDRPYNEQFF. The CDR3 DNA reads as TGTGCCAGCAGCCCAAGAGGGGACAGGCCCTACAATGAGCAGTTCTTC.

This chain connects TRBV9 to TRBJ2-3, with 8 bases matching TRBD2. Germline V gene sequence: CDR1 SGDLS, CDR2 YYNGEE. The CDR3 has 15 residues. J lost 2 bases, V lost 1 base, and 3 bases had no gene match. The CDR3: CASSVNGGATDTQYF. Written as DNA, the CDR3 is TGTGCCAGCAGCGTAAACGGGGGGGCCACAGATACGCAGTATTTT.

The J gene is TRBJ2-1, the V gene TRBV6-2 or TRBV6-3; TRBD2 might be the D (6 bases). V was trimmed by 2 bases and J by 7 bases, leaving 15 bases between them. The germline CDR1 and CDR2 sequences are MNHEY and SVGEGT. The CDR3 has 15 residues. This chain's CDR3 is CASSYVMGGGNEQFF. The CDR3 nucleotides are TGTGCCAGCAGTTACGTGATGGGGGGAGGAAATGAGCAGTTCTTC.

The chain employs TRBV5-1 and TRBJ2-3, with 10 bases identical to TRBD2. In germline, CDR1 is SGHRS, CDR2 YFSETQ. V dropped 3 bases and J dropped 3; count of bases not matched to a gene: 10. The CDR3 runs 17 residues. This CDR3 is CASSSRLAGMGTDTQYF. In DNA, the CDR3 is TGCGCCAGCAGCTCCCGACTAGCGGGCATGGGGACAGATACGCAGTATTTT.

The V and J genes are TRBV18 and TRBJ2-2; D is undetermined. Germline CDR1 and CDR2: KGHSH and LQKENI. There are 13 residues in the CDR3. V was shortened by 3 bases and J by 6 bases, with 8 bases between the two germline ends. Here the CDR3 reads CASSPQTAGELFF. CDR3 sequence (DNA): TGTGCCAGCTCACCCCAAACGGCCGGGGAGCTGTTTTTT.

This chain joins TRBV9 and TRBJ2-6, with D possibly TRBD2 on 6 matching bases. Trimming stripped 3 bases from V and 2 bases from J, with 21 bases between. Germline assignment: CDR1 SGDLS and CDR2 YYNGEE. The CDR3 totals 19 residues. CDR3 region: CASSARGTGVPPGANVLTF. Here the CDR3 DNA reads TGTGCCAGCAGCGCCCGTGGGACGGGGGTCCCCCCTGGGGCCAACGTCCTGACTTTC.

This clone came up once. CDR3 amino acids: CATSTMTTQGGGKLFF. The CDR3 nucleotides read TGTGCCACCAGCACCATGACGACGCAGGGGGGTGGAAAACTGTTTTTT. The chain combines TRBV15 with TRBJ1-4, with 7 bases identical to TRBD1. V lost 4 bases, J lost 10 bases, and 15 bases stayed unmatched. Looked up from germline, CDR1 is LNHNV and CDR2 is YYDKDF (reference sequence). The CDR3 is made up of 16 amino acids.